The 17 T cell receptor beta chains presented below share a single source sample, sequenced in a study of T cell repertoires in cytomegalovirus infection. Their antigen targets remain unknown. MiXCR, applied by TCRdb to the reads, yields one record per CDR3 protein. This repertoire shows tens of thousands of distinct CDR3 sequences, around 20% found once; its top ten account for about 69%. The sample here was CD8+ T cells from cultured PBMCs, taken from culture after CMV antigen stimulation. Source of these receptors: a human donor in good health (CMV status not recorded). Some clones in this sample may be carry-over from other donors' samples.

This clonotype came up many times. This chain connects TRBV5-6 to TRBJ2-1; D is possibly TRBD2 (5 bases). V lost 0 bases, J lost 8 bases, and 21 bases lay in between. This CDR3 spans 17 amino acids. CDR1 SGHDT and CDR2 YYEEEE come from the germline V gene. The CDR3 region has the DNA TGTGCCAGCAGCTTGGAGCGGACTCCAAATAATTATGATGAGCAGTTCTTC. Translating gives CASSLERTPNNYDEQFF.

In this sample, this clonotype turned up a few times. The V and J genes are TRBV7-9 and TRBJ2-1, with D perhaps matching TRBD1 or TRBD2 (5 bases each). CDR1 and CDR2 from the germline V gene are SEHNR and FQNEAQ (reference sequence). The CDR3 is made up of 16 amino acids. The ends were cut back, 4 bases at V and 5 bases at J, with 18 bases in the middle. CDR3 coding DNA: TGTGCCAGCAGCTCTCTCCGGGGCTCCCTCAACAATGAGCAGTTCTTC. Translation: CASSSLRGSLNNEQFF.

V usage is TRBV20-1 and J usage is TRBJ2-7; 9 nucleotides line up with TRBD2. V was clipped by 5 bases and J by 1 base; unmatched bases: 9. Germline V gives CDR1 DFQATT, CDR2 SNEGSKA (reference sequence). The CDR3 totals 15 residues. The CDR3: CSASPLAGFSYEQYF. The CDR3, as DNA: TGCAGTGCTTCCCCACTAGCGGGTTTTTCCTACGAGCAGTACTTC.

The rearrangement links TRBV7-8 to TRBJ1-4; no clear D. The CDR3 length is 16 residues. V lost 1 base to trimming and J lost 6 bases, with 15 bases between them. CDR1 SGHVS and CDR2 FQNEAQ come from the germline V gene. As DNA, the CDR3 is TGTGCCAGCAGCTTAGTGGGCAGAAAAGAAGATGAAAAACTGTTTTTT. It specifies CASSLVGRKEDEKLFF. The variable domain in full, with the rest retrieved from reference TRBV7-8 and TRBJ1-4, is GAGVSQSPRYKVAKRGQDVALRCDPISGHVSLFWYQQALGQGPEFLTYFQNEAQLDKSGLPSDRFFAERPEGSVSTLKIQRTQQEDSAVYLCASSLVGRKEDEKLFFGSGTQLSVL.

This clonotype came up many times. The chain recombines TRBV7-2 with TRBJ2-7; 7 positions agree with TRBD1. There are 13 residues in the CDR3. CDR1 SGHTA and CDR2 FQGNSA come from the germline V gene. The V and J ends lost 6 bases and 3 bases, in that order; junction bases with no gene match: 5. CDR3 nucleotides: TGTGCCAGCAGTCCAAACAGGGGCTACGAGCAGTACTTC. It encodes CASSPNRGYEQYF.

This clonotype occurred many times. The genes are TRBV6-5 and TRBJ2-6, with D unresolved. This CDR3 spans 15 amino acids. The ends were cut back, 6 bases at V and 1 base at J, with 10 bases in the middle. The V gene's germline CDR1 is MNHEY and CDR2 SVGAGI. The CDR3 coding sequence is TGTGCCAGCAGCCTTATGTTTTCTGGGGCCAACGTCCTGACTTTC. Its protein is CASSLMFSGANVLTF.

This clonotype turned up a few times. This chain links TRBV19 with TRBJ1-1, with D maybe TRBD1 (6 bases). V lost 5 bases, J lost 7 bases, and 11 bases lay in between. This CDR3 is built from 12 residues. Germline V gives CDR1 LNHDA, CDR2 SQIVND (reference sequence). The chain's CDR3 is CASSLTGIEAFF. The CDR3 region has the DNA TGTGCCAGTAGTCTAACAGGGATTGAAGCTTTCTTT.

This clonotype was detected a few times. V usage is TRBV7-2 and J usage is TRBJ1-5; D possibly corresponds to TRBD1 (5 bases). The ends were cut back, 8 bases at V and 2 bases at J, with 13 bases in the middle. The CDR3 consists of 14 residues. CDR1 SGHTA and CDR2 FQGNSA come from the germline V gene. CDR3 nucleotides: TGTGCCAGCCGCCAAGGGGTCGGCAATCAGCCCCAGCATTTT. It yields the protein CASRQGVGNQPQHF.

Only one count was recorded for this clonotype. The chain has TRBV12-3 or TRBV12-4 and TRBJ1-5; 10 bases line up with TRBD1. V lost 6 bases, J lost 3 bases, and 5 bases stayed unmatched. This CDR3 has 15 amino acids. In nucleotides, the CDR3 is TGTGCCAGCAGCCCGACAGGGGGCACCAATCAGCCCCAGCATTTT. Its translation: CASSPTGGTNQPQHF.

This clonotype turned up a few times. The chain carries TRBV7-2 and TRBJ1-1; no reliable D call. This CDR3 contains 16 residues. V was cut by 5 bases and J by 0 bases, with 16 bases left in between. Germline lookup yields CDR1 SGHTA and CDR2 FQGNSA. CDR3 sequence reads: CASSQTRPNMNTEAFF. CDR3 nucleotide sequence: TGTGCCAGCAGCCAAACCCGACCAAATATGAACACTGAAGCTTTCTTT.

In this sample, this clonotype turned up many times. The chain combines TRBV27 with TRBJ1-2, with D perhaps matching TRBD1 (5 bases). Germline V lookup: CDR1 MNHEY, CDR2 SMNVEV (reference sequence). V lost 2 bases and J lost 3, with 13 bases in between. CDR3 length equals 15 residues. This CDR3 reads CASSLSIRADYGYTF. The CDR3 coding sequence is TGTGCCAGCAGTTTAAGTATCAGGGCTGACTATGGCTACACCTTC.

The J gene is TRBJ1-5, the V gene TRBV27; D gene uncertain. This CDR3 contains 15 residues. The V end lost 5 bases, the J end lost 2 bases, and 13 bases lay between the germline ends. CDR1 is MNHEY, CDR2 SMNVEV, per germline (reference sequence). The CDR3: CASSLGRSGNQPQHF. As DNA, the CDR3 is TGTGCCAGCAGTCTTGGGCGAAGCGGCAATCAGCCCCAGCATTTT.

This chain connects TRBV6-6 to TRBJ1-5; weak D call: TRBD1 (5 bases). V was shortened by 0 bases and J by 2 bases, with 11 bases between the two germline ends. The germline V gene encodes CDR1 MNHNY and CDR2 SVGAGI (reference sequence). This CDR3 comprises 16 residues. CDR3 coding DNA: TGTGCCAGCAGTTACTCGATAAGGGGCGGCAATCAGCCCCAGCATTTT. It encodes CASSYSIRGGNQPQHF.

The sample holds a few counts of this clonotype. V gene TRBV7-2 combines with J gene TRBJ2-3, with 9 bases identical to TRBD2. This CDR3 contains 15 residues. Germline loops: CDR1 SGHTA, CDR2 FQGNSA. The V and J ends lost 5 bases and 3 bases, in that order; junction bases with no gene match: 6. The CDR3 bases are TGTGCCAGCAGCCAGGAGAGCGGGAGGACAGATACGCAGTATTTT. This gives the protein CASSQESGRTDTQYF.

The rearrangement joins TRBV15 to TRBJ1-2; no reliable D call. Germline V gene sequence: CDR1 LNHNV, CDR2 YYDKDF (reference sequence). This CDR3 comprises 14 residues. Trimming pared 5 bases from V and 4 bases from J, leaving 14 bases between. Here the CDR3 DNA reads TGTGCCACCAGCCCCCGGGAGGGCGGCTATGGCTACACCTTC. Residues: CATSPREGGYGYTF.

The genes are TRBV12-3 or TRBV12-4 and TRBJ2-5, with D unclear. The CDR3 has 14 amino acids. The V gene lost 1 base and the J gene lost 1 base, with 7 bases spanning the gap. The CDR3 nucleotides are TGTGCCAGCAGTTTAGTGGCGGTCCAAGAGACCCAGTACTTC. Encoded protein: CASSLVAVQETQYF.

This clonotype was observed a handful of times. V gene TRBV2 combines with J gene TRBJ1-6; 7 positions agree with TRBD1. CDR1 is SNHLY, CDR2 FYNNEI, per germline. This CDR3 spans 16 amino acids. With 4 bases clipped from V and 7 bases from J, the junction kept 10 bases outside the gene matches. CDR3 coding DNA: TGTGCCAGCAGTGGTCCGACAGGGATTTCGAATTCACCCCTCCACTTT. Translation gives CASSGPTGISNSPLHF.